Listed here is a single T cell receptor beta chain. Its target is not known. The source of the sample is a study of shared clonotypes between healthy human individuals. Study-wide points: Shared across several donors were roughly 5% of the naive CD4 clonotypes.

The germline CDR1 and CDR2 sequences are SGHAT and FQNNGV. The V end was cut by 2 bases, the J end by 1 base, with 6 bases between. This CDR3 comprises 13 residues. In the CD4+ fraction, cells were divided into CD45RA+ naive and CD45RA-negative memory subsets. The authors loaded roughly 200 ng DNA, 25,000 to 30,000 T cell genomes, into sorted-subset replicate PCRs. Libraries were prepared by immunoSEQ multiplex PCR; TCRdb keeps only in-frame clonotypes and omits some of them. Of 1,500,000 or so clones listed, approximately 98.5% are singletons. Specimen: naive CD4+ T cells sorted from blood. The subset denotes: CD45RA+ positively selected. The genes are TRBV11-2 and TRBJ2-7, with D unresolved. This sequence was found in a man aged 25 to 40 in good health. CDR3 region: CASSLLGSYEQYF. Written as DNA, the CDR3 is TGTGCCAGCAGCTTACTGGGTTCCTACGAGCAGTACTTC.